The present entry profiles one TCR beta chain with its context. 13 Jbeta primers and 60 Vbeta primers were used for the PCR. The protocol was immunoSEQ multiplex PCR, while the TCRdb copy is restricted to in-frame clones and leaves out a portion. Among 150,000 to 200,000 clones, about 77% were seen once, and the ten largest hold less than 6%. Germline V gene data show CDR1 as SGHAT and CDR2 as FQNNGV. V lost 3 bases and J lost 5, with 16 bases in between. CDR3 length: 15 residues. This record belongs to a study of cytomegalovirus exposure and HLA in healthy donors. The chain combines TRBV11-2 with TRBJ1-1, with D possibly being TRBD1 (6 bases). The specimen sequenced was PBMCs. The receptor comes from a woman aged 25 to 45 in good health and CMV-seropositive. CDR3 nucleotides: TGTGCCAGCAGCTTTCGGCGGGGGGCGCTTACTGAAGCTTTCTTT. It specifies CASSFRRGALTEAFF.